Listed here is a single TCR beta chain. Its antigen is undetermined. Samples each had at least 5 micrograms of total RNA extracted. The CDR3 contains 15 residues. PCR was performed a second time for roughly 7 to 11 cycles using a sample-barcoded 5' primer and a J-beta primer mix. In TCRdb, the 5' RACE reads were re-called with MiXCR into one record per CDR3 protein. Of roughly 800,000 distinct CDR3 sequences in the sample, roughly 24% are singletons; the top ten hold 2.5% to 3.5%. This specimen comes from a study of blood T cells in healthy people across ages. Study-wide context: About one barcoded beta molecule per two T cells was captured by template switching.

Overall study findings and caveats: Comparison with aged donors showed that long-lived donors had more naive CD4+ cells and higher diversity.

The sample also formed part of further work on T cells of mothers and their children. As that report states: Researchers report slightly higher, though non-significant, overlap in related mother-child pairs than in unrelated pairs.

Sequences were obtained from blood. The clonotype comes from a boy aged 5-17 years in good health. The rearrangement joins TRBV21-1 to TRBJ1-5. TRBV21-1 is a known pseudogene. The CDR3 loop reads CASSGRDSWNQPQHF. CDR3 in DNA: TGTGCCAGCAGCGGGCGGGACTCTTGGAATCAGCCCCAGCATTTT.